A selection of T cell receptor beta chains follows, all from one sample in a study of T cell changes during pregnancy in multiple sclerosis. Clones were sequenced by immunoSEQ multiplex PCR, and TCRdb holds only the in-frame ones, with some missing. The sample consists of 65,000 to 80,000 clones, just over 90% of them appearing once. Source: peripheral blood, taken in the third trimester of pregnancy. The origin of the receptors is a female donor with multiple sclerosis, enrolled in a pregnancy study. CDR3s include the opening cysteine and the closing phenylalanine or tryptophan. The order of the fields is J gene, D gene, clone size, V gene, CDR3 protein, CDR3 DNA. D genes are given only for firm matches. Clone size is given for some rows only: seen once, a few or many times, or a class if the clone is expanded.

TRBJ2-3,TRBD2,.,TRBV30,CAWSGLAGVADTQYF,TGTGCCTGGAGTGGGCTAGCGGGGGTTGCAGATACGCAGTATTTT
TRBJ1-1,TRBD1,.,TRBV19,CASSLTGRTEAFF,TGTGCCAGTAGTTTGACAGGGAGGACTGAAGCTTTCTTT
TRBJ2-3,.,few,TRBV10-1,CASSDPSGLLNTDTQYF,TGCGCCAGCAGTGACCCATCGGGACTCCTCAACACAGATACGCAGTATTTT
TRBJ2-3,.,few,TRBV6-1,CAADSPGEADTQYF,TGTGCCGCGGATAGCCCGGGAGAAGCAGATACGCAGTATTTT
TRBJ1-5,.,once,TRBV30,CAWARGGSDPQHF,TGTGCCTGGGCTAGGGGAGGAAGTGATCCCCAGCATTTT
TRBJ1-1,.,.,TRBV30,CAWSVTDTEAFF,TGTGCCTGGAGTGTAACGGACACTGAAGCTTTCTTT
TRBJ1-6,.,.,TRBV10-3,CANSPGLVNSPLHF,TGTGCCAACAGCCCAGGGTTGGTAAATTCACCCCTCCACTTT
TRBJ2-2,TRBD2,.,TRBV4-2,CASSPRGDPTGELFF,TGTGCCAGCAGCCCTCGGGGGGACCCTACCGGGGAGCTGTTTTTT
TRBJ1-5,TRBD1,.,TRBV19,CASRDSQNGNQPQHF,TGTGCCAGCCGGGACAGCCAAAATGGGAATCAGCCCCAGCATTTT
TRBJ2-7,TRBD2,.,TRBV19,CASSIGGRRPPNHEQYF,TGTGCCAGTAGTATTGGCGGGAGGCGCCCCCCAAACCACGAGCAGTACTTC
TRBJ2-3,TRBD2,.,TRBV6-1,CASSFLAGDPDTQYF,TGTGCCAGCAGTTTTTTAGCGGGAGATCCAGATACGCAGTATTTT
TRBJ2-1,.,once,TRBV29-1,CSVEALRQGLRLNEQFF,TGCAGCGTTGAAGCCTTGAGGCAGGGGTTAAGGCTCAATGAGCAGTTCTTC
TRBJ2-6,TRBD1,.,TRBV7-9,CASSPNRGLGANVLTF,TGTGCCAGCAGTCCAAACAGGGGGCTTGGGGCCAACGTCCTGACTTTC
TRBJ2-1,.,.,TRBV7-9,CASSFERSSYNEQFF,TGTGCCAGCAGCTTTGAGCGAAGCTCCTACAATGAGCAGTTCTTC
TRBJ1-1,.,.,TRBV30,CAWSSQGYTEAFF,TGTGCCTGGAGTTCGCAGGGTTACACTGAAGCTTTCTTT
TRBJ1-2,TRBD1,.,TRBV10-3,CAISAPGQPRGYTF,TGTGCCATCAGTGCGCCGGGACAGCCTCGGGGCTACACCTTC
TRBJ2-5,.,.,TRBV5-1,CASATGQETQYF,TGCGCCAGCGCGACGGGGCAAGAGACCCAGTACTTC
TRBJ2-1,.,.,TRBV7-8,CASSLASGSSYNEQFF,TGTGCCAGCAGCTTAGCTAGCGGAAGCTCCTACAATGAGCAGTTCTTC
TRBJ1-2,TRBD1,.,TRBV19,CASKGWAGGEYYGYTF,TGTGCCAGTAAGGGCTGGGCAGGGGGCGAATACTATGGCTACACCTTC
TRBJ2-3,.,.,TRBV7-6,CASSPGRGYVGTDTQYF,TGTGCCAGCAGCCCCGGTAGGGGGTACGTAGGCACAGATACGCAGTATTTT
TRBJ1-3,.,once,TRBV30,CAWSRTPRGTIYF,TGTGCCTGGAGCCGGACTCCGCGGGGAACCATATATTTT
TRBJ2-7,TRBD2,.,TRBV7-2,CASSLVGGLAGGEQYF,TGTGCCAGCAGCTTAGTTGGGGGACTAGCGGGAGGCGAGCAGTACTTC
TRBJ2-5,.,.,TRBV4-2,CASSQSREAVETQYF,TGTGCCAGCAGCCAATCGCGTGAGGCCGTGGAGACCCAGTACTTC
TRBJ2-1,TRBD1,.,TRBV6-1,CASSGQGDEQFF,TGTGCCAGCAGTGGACAGGGTGATGAGCAGTTCTTC
TRBJ1-5,.,.,TRBV6-6,CASSYQGNQPQHF,TGTGCCAGCAGTTACCAGGGCAATCAGCCCCAGCATTTT
TRBJ1-3,.,.,TRBV7-9,CASNFGQIGGWDPGNTIYF,TGTGCCAGCAACTTTGGACAGATCGGCGGGTGGGACCCTGGAAACACCATATATTTT
TRBJ1-2,.,.,TRBV30,CALQPLANYGYTF,TGTGCCTTACAGCCATTAGCTAACTATGGCTACACCTTC
TRBJ1-6,.,.,TRBV18,CASSPGGGNSPLHF,TGTGCCAGCTCACCTGGGGGGGGGAATTCACCCCTCCACTTT
TRBJ1-4,TRBD1,.,TRBV2,CASRLDRVEKLFF,TGTGCCAGCAGACTGGACAGGGTGGAAAAACTGTTTTTT
TRBJ2-1,TRBD2,.,TRBV2,CASSEGASGSHEQFF,TGTGCCAGCAGTGAAGGGGCTAGCGGGAGCCATGAGCAGTTCTTC
TRBJ1-2,.,.,TRBV6-5,CASSYSKQVVGGYTF,TGTGCCAGCAGTTACTCGAAGCAGGTGGTTGGTGGCTACACCTTC
TRBJ1-1,TRBD1,.,TRBV5-4,CAATVGTGGGNTEAFF,TGTGCCGCCACAGTGGGGACAGGGGGCGGGAACACTGAAGCTTTCTTT
TRBJ1-2,TRBD1,.,TRBV30,CAWSVWTGGNGYTF,TGTGCCTGGAGTGTCTGGACAGGAGGAAATGGCTACACCTTC
TRBJ1-3,.,.,TRBV7-9,CASSLAGSSGNTIYF,TGTGCCAGCAGCTTAGCAGGGAGCTCTGGAAACACCATATATTTT
TRBJ2-2,.,few,TRBV4-2,CASSQDGREQPTGELFF,TGTGCCAGCAGCCAAGACGGGCGGGAACAGCCCACCGGGGAGCTGTTTTTT
TRBJ1-3,.,.,TRBV5-6,CASSSSGGRGTIYF,TGTGCCAGCAGCTCAAGCGGGGGCCGCGGCACCATATATTTT
TRBJ2-2,TRBD1,.,TRBV18,CASSPRGQGTGELFF,TGTGCCAGCTCACCCCGGGGACAGGGGACCGGGGAGCTGTTTTTT
TRBJ1-1,.,once,TRBV5-4,CASSLDQGNTEAFF,TGTGCCAGCAGCTTGGATCAGGGGAACACTGAAGCTTTCTTT
TRBJ2-7,TRBD2,.,TRBV5-5,CASSSPTSGPYEQYF,TGTGCCAGCAGCTCCCCTACTAGCGGACCTTACGAGCAGTACTTC
TRBJ2-2,TRBD2,.,TRBV11-2,CASSLVRLAGGTNTGELFF,TGTGCCAGCAGCTTAGTGAGACTAGCGGGAGGGACTAACACCGGGGAGCTGTTTTTT
TRBJ1-1,.,.,TRBV2,CASSEEAMNTEAFF,TGTGCCAGCAGTGAGGAGGCGATGAACACTGAAGCTTTCTTT
TRBJ2-4,.,.,TRBV25-1,CASSESFGGRGDQYF,TGTGCCAGCAGTGAATCGTTCGGGGGGCGCGGGGATCAGTACTTC
TRBJ1-2,TRBD1,.,TRBV13,CASSLDLDRGSSYTF,TGTGCCAGCAGCTTAGATCTGGACAGGGGATCTAGCTACACCTTC
TRBJ2-1,TRBD2,.,TRBV7-6,CASSLRTTSGIRYNEQFF,TGTGCCAGCAGCTTGCGTACGACTAGCGGGATTCGCTACAATGAGCAGTTCTTC
TRBJ1-2,.,.,TRBV4-2,CASSQGPGAEGGYTF,TGTGCCAGCAGCCAAGGTCCAGGGGCGGAAGGAGGCTACACCTTC
TRBJ1-1,.,.,TRBV7-3,CASGITGNTEAFF,TGTGCCAGCGGAATCACAGGGAACACTGAAGCTTTCTTT